The 12 T cell receptor beta chains given below trace back to one sample, sequenced in a study of tumor-infiltrating lymphocytes in primary liver carcinoma. Starting from around 510 ng of total RNA, TCR beta cDNA was produced with a primer in the constant region. It was through three nested multiplex PCR rounds of slightly modified ARM-PCR that TCR beta libraries arose. A C-beta reverse primer and TRBV1-TRBV30 forward primers served in each of the first two PCR rounds, at about 10 cycles apiece. TCRdb used MiXCR to reprocess the multiplex PCR reads, holding one entry per CDR3 protein. This table holds some 180,000 distinct CDR3 sequences, less than 65% found once. Germline DNA was extracted alongside blood RNA, which was obtained from unsorted whole blood. The sequenced sample consisted of peripheral blood. Receptors originate from a man aged 40-49 years with primary liver carcinoma and hepatitis B virus infection.

Turning to this clonotype: Mismatch with germline at one junction end may stem from a read error. V is TRBV12-3 or TRBV12-4 and J is TRBJ2-2; TRBD2 is a possible D gene (5 bases). The CDR3 sequence is 13 residues long. This chain's CDR3 is CASSLRSAGELFF. The CDR3 coding sequence is TGTGCCAGCAGTTTAAGATCGGCCGGGGAACTGTTTTTT.

V gene TRBV5-4 combines with J gene TRBJ2-7; D not resolved. Trimming left V 0 bases short and J 6 bases short, with 4 bases between. Germline assignment: CDR1 SGHNT and CDR2 YYREEE (reference sequence). The CDR3 is 11 residues long. The CDR3 coding sequence is TGTGCCAGCAGCTTGGGGTGCGAGCAGTACTTC. Translated: CASSLGCEQYF.

To note about this clonotype: This may be a read error, as it is one base from a much larger clone. This chain links TRBV4-1 with TRBJ2-1, with 8 nucleotides matching TRBD1. Germline values: CDR1 MGHRA, CDR2 YSYEKL. The CDR3 is 16 amino acids. CDR3 loop: CASSLSQGARKNEQLF. The DNA for the CDR3 is TGCGCCAGCAGCCTTTCCCAGGGGGCGCGTAAGAATGAGCAGTTATTC.

The V and J genes are TRBV29-1 and TRBJ2-6, with D perhaps given as TRBD1 or TRBD2 (5 bases each). The CDR3 contains 16 residues. Trimming left V 0 bases short and J 8 bases short, with 17 bases between. Germline V gives CDR1 SQVTM, CDR2 ANQGSEA. DNA of the CDR3: TGCAGCGTTGAAGAAAGGAAGGGGCCCGGGACCAACGTCCTGACTTTC. Its translation is CSVEERKGPGTNVLTF.

The chain recombines TRBV12-3 or TRBV12-4 with TRBJ1-2, with 7 nucleotides matching TRBD1. The V gene end was trimmed by 6 bases and the J gene end by 7 bases; junction bases not matched to a gene: 8. The CDR3 totals 13 residues. This CDR3 reads CASSPTGRTGYTF. The CDR3 nucleotides read TGTGCCAGCAGCCCGACAGGGCGGACTGGCTACACCTTC.

The V gene is TRBV10-3, the J gene TRBJ2-1; D remains ambiguous. CDR3 length: 13 residues. V lost 3 bases and J lost 9, with 12 bases in between. Germline V gives CDR1 ENHRY, CDR2 SYGVKD. The chain's CDR3 is CAISEESGSEQFF. In DNA, the CDR3 is TGTGCCATCAGTGAAGAGAGTGGAAGTGAGCAGTTCTTC.

The chain recombines TRBV6-2 or TRBV6-3 with TRBJ2-2; TRBD2 matches at 8 bases. V lost 10 bases and J lost 0; bases outside the gene matches: 4. The germline gives CDR1 MNHEY, CDR2 SVGEGT. The CDR3 extends over 14 amino acids. DNA of the CDR3: TGTGCCAACTTGGGACTAGCGAACACCGGGGAGCTGTTTTTT. Translation: CANLGLANTGELFF.

This chain joins TRBV6-6 and TRBJ2-3, with TRBD1 as a possible D gene (6 bases). The V gene's germline CDR1 is MNHNY and CDR2 SVGAGI (reference sequence). V dropped 6 bases and J dropped 3 bases, with 13 bases sitting between them. CDR3 length: 14 amino acids. Here the CDR3 reads CASSYRDATDTQYF. CDR3 bases: TGTGCCAGCAGCTACAGGGACGCAACAGATACGCAGTATTTT.

V is TRBV6-5 and J is TRBJ2-5; TRBD2 matches at 8 bases. CDR1 and CDR2 from the germline V gene are MNHEY and SVGAGI. J was trimmed by 1 base and V by 6 bases; bases with no gene match: 19. CDR3 size: 19 residues. The CDR3 bases are TGTGCCAGCAGCGCGGGACTAGTGGGAACTCTCGAAACCCAAGAGACCCAGTACTTC. Translated: CASSAGLVGTLETQETQYF.

The rearrangement joins TRBV30 to TRBJ2-3; D assignment may be TRBD1 or TRBD2 (5 bases each). Germline-derived CDR1 and CDR2 are GTSNPN and SVGIG (reference sequence). V gave up 0 bases and J gave up 1 base, with 11 bases separating them. This CDR3 comprises 15 residues. The chain's CDR3 is CAWSVLGPGTDTQYF. The CDR3 DNA follows: TGTGCCTGGAGTGTACTGGGACCCGGCACAGATACGCAGTATTTT.

This clonotype has just one count. The rearrangement links TRBV12-2 to TRBJ2-5; the D segment call TRBD2 is taken from the table without a DNA check. TRBV12-2 is assigned pseudogene status. This CDR3 comprises 18 residues. Here the CDR3 reads CASRLGTSGRTSQETQYF. The CDR3 bases are TGTGCAAGTCGCTTAGGGACTAGCGGGAGAACGTCGCAAGAGACCCAGTACTTC.

This clonotype occurred a few times. The chain is built from TRBV4-1 and TRBJ2-1; D is undetermined. CDR3 length equals 15 residues. Trimming took off 5 bases at V and 2 bases at J, with 13 bases between the two ends. The germline gives CDR1 MGHRA, CDR2 YSYEKL. The CDR3 loop is CASSSPRGPYNEQFF. The CDR3 DNA is TGCGCCAGCAGCTCCCCGCGCGGTCCCTACAATGAGCAGTTCTTC.